These 13 T cell receptor beta chains came from one sample sequenced in a study of blood T cell repertoires in COVID-19. Measured with immunoSEQ multiplex PCR; TCRdb has only the in-frame clones, and not every one. The sample has roughly 330,000 clones, 70% to 90% seen once. The sequencing input was PBMCs or T cells enriched from blood (not recorded which). The receptors were sampled from a woman younger than 45 who had recovered from COVID-19.

The J gene is TRBJ1-3, the V gene TRBV5-6, with TRBD1 as a possible D gene (6 bases). This CDR3 comprises 15 residues. V dropped 2 bases and J dropped 4 bases, with 13 bases sitting between them. Germline CDR1 is SGHDT and CDR2 is YYEEEE. As DNA, the CDR3 is TGTGCCAGCAGCTTCCCAGCAGGGGCCGGAAACACCATATATTTT. The encoded protein is CASSFPAGAGNTIYF.

V gene TRBV5-5 combines with J gene TRBJ1-1; no clear D gene. Trimming left V 8 bases short and J 1 base short, with 15 bases between. The germline V gene has CDR1 SGHKS and CDR2 YYEKEE (reference sequence). CDR3 length equals 14 residues. The CDR3 DNA reads TGTGCCAGTTTTGGCGGGTTAGGGAACACTGAAGCTTTCTTT. Translation gives CASFGGLGNTEAFF.

J is TRBJ1-4 and V is TRBV10-1; the match to TRBD1 covers 9 bases. The CDR3 extends over 15 amino acids. CDR1 is WNHNN and CDR2 is SYGVQD in the germline V gene (reference sequence). Losses at the gene ends were 3 bases for V and 8 bases for J; bases not matched to a gene: 7. The CDR3 reads CASSDAGTGIEKLFF. The CDR3 nucleotides are TGCGCCAGCAGTGATGCGGGGACAGGGATCGAAAAACTGTTTTTT.

The chain joins TRBV18 to TRBJ1-5, with a tentative D call TRBD1 (6 bases). From germline, CDR1 is KGHSH and CDR2 LQKENI. The CDR3 is 14 residues long. Trimming removed 0 bases from V and 4 bases from J, with 7 bases in between. The chain's CDR3 is CASSPPGQNQPQHF. CDR3 bases: TGTGCCAGCTCACCACCGGGACAAAATCAGCCCCAGCATTTT.

V gene TRBV28 combines with J gene TRBJ1-2, with D unresolved. V shed 4 bases and J shed 8 bases, with 8 bases lying between them. The CDR3 has 11 amino acids. CDR1 and CDR2 from the germline V gene are MDHEN and SYDVKM. CDR3 sequence (DNA): TGTGCCAGCAGTTACAGTCGAGGCTACACCTTC. Protein sequence: CASSYSRGYTF.

V is TRBV7-2 and J is TRBJ1-3, with TRBD1 matching 8 bases. Germline-derived CDR1 and CDR2 are SGHTA and FQGNSA. V lost 5 bases to trimming and J lost 2 bases; unmatched junction nucleotides: 5. This CDR3 is built from 15 residues. CDR3 in DNA: TGTGCCAGCAGCCCCCGGACAGGGACTGGAAACACCATATATTTT. Translating it yields CASSPRTGTGNTIYF.

Note on this clone: This sample also contains other DNA sequences that code for the same CDR3. The V and J genes are TRBV7-2 and TRBJ1-5; tentative D call: TRBD1 (5 bases). From germline, CDR1 is SGHTA and CDR2 FQGNSA. V was trimmed by 1 base and J by 0 bases, leaving 7 bases between them. The CDR3 spans 15 residues. The CDR3 is CASSLVGGSNQPQHF. In nucleotides, the CDR3 is TGTGCCAGCAGCTTAGTCGGGGGTAGCAATCAGCCCCAGCATTTT.

This clone has more than one count but fewer than ten. The chain carries TRBV5-6 and TRBJ1-5; a possible D gene is TRBD1 (6 bases). The V end lost 2 bases, the J end lost 4 bases, and 10 bases lay between the germline ends. The CDR3 spans 14 residues. Germline V gene data show CDR1 as SGHDT and CDR2 as YYEEEE. The CDR3 is CASSLGQNNQPQHF. The CDR3 DNA is TGTGCCAGCAGCTTAGGACAGAATAATCAGCCCCAGCATTTT. The whole variable domain, remainder taken from reference TRBV5-6 and TRBJ1-5, is DAGVTQSPTHLIKTRGQQVTLRCSPKSGHDTVSWYQQALGQGPQFIFQYYEEEERQRGNFPDRFSGHQFPNYSSELNVNALLLGDSALYLCASSLGQNNQPQHFGDGTRLSIL.

This chain connects TRBV5-6 to TRBJ2-7, with D possibly TRBD2 on 6 matching bases. V was cut by 4 bases and J by 0 bases, with 20 bases left in between. The CDR3 extends over 17 amino acids. The germline V gene has CDR1 SGHDT and CDR2 YYEEEE. The CDR3 bases are TGTGCCAGCAGCAATAGGGGAGGCGGTGGAAGCTCCTACGAGCAGTACTTC. Translation: CASSNRGGGGSSYEQYF.

The chain has TRBV18 and TRBJ1-2; 9 positions agree with TRBD1. After removal of 2 bases from V and 2 bases from J, the junction contained 3 bases not matched to a gene. The CDR3 covers 15 residues. Germline CDR1 is KGHSH and CDR2 is LQKENI. CDR3 protein: CASSPTGQGNYGYTF. In DNA, the CDR3 is TGTGCCAGCTCACCAACGGGACAGGGAAACTATGGCTACACCTTC.

The rearrangement links TRBV6-1 to TRBJ1-1, with D uncertain. Germline-derived CDR1 and CDR2 are MNHNS and SASEGT. The V and J ends lost 2 bases and 7 bases respectively, with 8 bases between them. This CDR3 region has 12 residues. The CDR3 loop is CASSEWESEAFF. For the CDR3, the DNA is TGTGCCAGCAGTGAATGGGAGAGTGAAGCTTTCTTT.

The V gene is TRBV9, the J gene TRBJ1-3; TRBD1 aligns across 10 bases. The J segment lost 0 bases and the V segment lost 2 bases, leaving 5 bases of the junction unmatched. In germline, CDR1 is SGDLS, CDR2 YYNGEE. CDR3 length equals 17 residues. The CDR3 reads CASSVRGDRGSGNTIYF. The CDR3 nucleotides are TGTGCCAGCAGCGTCAGAGGGGACAGGGGCTCTGGAAACACCATATATTTT.

The chain couples TRBV9 to TRBJ1-2; 7 nucleotides match TRBD1. This CDR3 has 12 amino acids. Per the germline V gene, CDR1 is SGDLS and CDR2 is YYNGEE. V gave up 6 bases and J gave up 4 bases; unmatched junction bases: 3. The CDR3 DNA reads as TGTGCCAGCACAGGGGGTGGCTATGGCTACACCTTC. It translates to CASTGGGYGYTF.